This T cell receptor beta chain was recovered during a study of blood T cell repertoires in COVID-19. Study-level information: T cells, B-cell-depleted T cells, or PBMCs provided the cDNA or gDNA that served as material.

Per the authors' pipeline: Cell counts per sample came from amplifying reference gene primers. The assay was immunoSEQ multiplex PCR, and TCRdb's table has in-frame clones only and misses some. The V and J calls and clone size come from that table; D and trimming were worked out from the DNA. This sample has fewer than 400,000 clones, with 85% to 90% found just once. This CDR3 has 15 amino acids. V shed 1 base and J shed 0 bases, with 10 bases lying between them. Germline V CDR1 and CDR2: SGDLS, YYNGEE. Donors in Cohort 3 who had recovered were those with two negative PCRs, healthcare professional clearance, or resolution of their symptoms.

The clonotype was recovered from a woman between 50 and 59 years old who had recovered from COVID-19. The sequencing sample was made of PBMCs or T cells enriched from blood (not recorded which). The genes are TRBV9 and TRBJ1-1; D possibly corresponds to TRBD1 (5 bases). For the CDR3, the DNA is TGTGCCAGCAGCGTATTTTCGGACATGAACACTGAAGCTTTCTTT. It translates to CASSVFSDMNTEAFF.